This is a list of T cell receptor beta chains from one sample in a study of monozygotic twins with inflammatory bowel disease. TCRdb reanalyzed the 5' RACE reads, giving one entry per CDR3 protein sequence and no DNA. This sample contains some 400,000 distinct CDR3 sequences. The sample comprised blood. The receptors originated from a human donor with ulcerative colitis or Crohn's disease, or a healthy co-twin of an affected twin (not recorded which). The CDR3 runs from the conserved cysteine through the conserved F or W. The order of the fields is CDR3 length, V gene, J gene, CDR3 protein.

17,TRBV7-2,TRBJ2-3,CASSILSGTSGIGTQYF
14,TRBV5-8,TRBJ2-7,CASSPNIEWARQYF
15,TRBV7-9,TRBJ2-7,CASSPRDSTAYEQYF
14,TRBV28,TRBJ2-2,CASRSGDVITELFF
14,TRBV20-1,TRBJ2-7,CSARAGQLPYEQYF
16,TRBV20-1,TRBJ1-5,CSARDNEWGWNQPQHF
16,TRBV19,TRBJ2-1,CASSGLPGQGEGEQFF
13,TRBV12-3/TRBV12-4,TRBJ1-6,CASRVHLNSPLHF
11,TRBV2,TRBJ2-1,CASHKANEQFF
14,TRBV3-1,TRBJ2-1,CASSPARREVEQFF
16,TRBV12-3/TRBV12-4,TRBJ2-3,CASSHSTSGGKGAQYF
13,TRBV18,TRBJ2-5,CASSPQEQETQYF
13,TRBV12-3/TRBV12-4,TRBJ1-2,CASSLNRAGGYTF
15,TRBV6-1,TRBJ1-5,CASSLGPKGSQPQHF
15,TRBV5-1,TRBJ2-2,CASSLVAAADGELFF
14,TRBV20-1,TRBJ2-1,CSARKGASYNEQFF
18,TRBV27,TRBJ2-3,CASSLSTFSGGASHTQYF
15,TRBV19,TRBJ2-1,CASTPDGSSYNEQFF
14,TRBV14,TRBJ1-1,CASRQQGASGEAFF
15,TRBV6-1,TRBJ2-3,CASSPDTSVGDTQYF
14,TRBV6-5,TRBJ2-1,CASSYGTGRNEQFF
14,TRBV6-1,TRBJ2-2,CASKWGSGTGELFF
13,TRBV12-3/TRBV12-4,TRBJ2-5,CASSQTGEGTQYF
17,TRBV7-2,TRBJ1-2,CASSLGAGGNSNYGYTF
13,TRBV5-1,TRBJ2-2,CASRTGDGGELFF
14,TRBV4-1,TRBJ2-7,CASSQDEYLYEQYF
15,TRBV7-9,TRBJ2-7,CASSLTGGQEAEQYF
11,TRBV28,TRBJ1-2,CATTGSYGYTF
17,TRBV4-1,TRBJ2-1,CASSHPADTPSYNEQFF
16,TRBV18,TRBJ1-3,CASSPGTLVAGNTIYF